This T cell receptor (beta chain) was profiled in a study of cytomegalovirus exposure and HLA in healthy donors. Study-wide context: A preliminary data release comprised around 85 million unique TCRs obtained from HLA-typed donors.

The CDR3 contains 14 residues. The ends lost 4 bases at V and 2 bases at J; junction bases unmatched: 4. Germline CDR1 is MNHEY and CDR2 is SVGAGI. Study-wide findings and caveats: Some TCR beta chains (about 180 of them) were listed as cytomegalovirus-associated. Indistinguishable V segments, including TRBV6-2 and TRBV6-3, were excluded.

About this clone: Its target is not known.

PCR employed 60 Vbeta and 13 Jbeta primers. Generated by immunoSEQ multiplex PCR, the TCRdb table keeps only in-frame clones and is missing some. The profile covers about 160,000 clones, with 84% appearing a single time and more than 1.5% taken by the ten largest. The chain has TRBV6-5 and TRBJ2-5; TRBD2 agrees at 7 bases. The TCR originated in a man between 18 and 29 years old in good health and CMV-seronegative. The sequenced material came from PBMCs. The CDR3 loop is CASSSRTRQETQYF. CDR3 nucleotide sequence: TGTGCCAGCAGTTCACGGACTAGGCAAGAGACCCAGTACTTC.